These 31 T cell receptor beta chains came from one sample sequenced in a study of vaccination effects on CD4 cells after COVID-19. Their antigens remain unidentified. CD4+ T cell isolation took place after nine to eleven days of culture. Participants were vaccinated with two doses of either the BNT162b2 or mRNA-1273 vaccine. Assay: immunoSEQ multiplex PCR; the TCRdb copy retains only in-frame clones and omits some. Of 66,000 or so clones detected, around 70% appear once; the ten largest clones hold approximately 2%. Source: CD4+ T cells from PBMCs cultured without peptide, taken after COVID-19 vaccination. All receptors derive from a human donor who received a COVID-19 vaccine.

The chain links TRBV30 to TRBJ1-5; D possibly corresponds to TRBD1 (6 bases). Germline V gene sequence: CDR1 GTSNPN, CDR2 SVGIG (reference sequence). Trimming cost V 4 bases and J 5 bases, with 12 bases left between them. The CDR3 consists of 13 residues. DNA of the CDR3: TGTGCCTGGACGCAGGGGTTGGATCAGCCCCAGCATTTT. It yields the protein CAWTQGLDQPQHF.

The chain has TRBV7-9 and TRBJ2-5, with TRBD1 matching over 10 bases. This CDR3 contains 14 residues. From germline, CDR1 is SEHNR and CDR2 FQNEAQ (reference sequence). V shed 5 bases, J shed 7 bases, and the junction held 7 bases outside the gene matches. The CDR3 sequence: CASSLTGGSGTQYF. CDR3 in DNA: TGTGCCAGCAGCCTGACAGGGGGCTCGGGGACCCAGTACTTC.

V gene TRBV6-6 combines with J gene TRBJ2-7; the match to TRBD1 covers 9 bases. After removal of 6 bases from V and 4 bases from J, the junction contained 13 bases not matched to a gene. This CDR3 is 16 amino acids long. Germline V gene data show CDR1 as MNHNY and CDR2 as SVGAGI (reference sequence). The CDR3 region has the DNA TGTGCCAGCAGGGGGGACCCGGGACAGGGCTCATACGAGCAGTACGTC. Protein product: CASRGDPGQGSYEQYV.

The CDR3 region is CASSLGQGRNSPLHF. CDR3 sequence (DNA): TGCGCCAGCAGCCTAGGACAGGGGAGGAATTCACCCCTCCACTTT. The chain has TRBV5-1 and TRBJ1-6, with 9 bases aligning to TRBD1. The CDR3 extends over 15 amino acids. Germline CDR1 is SGHRS and CDR2 is YFSETQ. Losses at the gene ends were 4 bases for V and 7 bases for J; bases not matched to a gene: 6.

V usage is TRBV10-1 and J usage is TRBJ2-2; tentatively, D is TRBD2 (6 bases). The ends were cut back, 7 bases at V and 2 bases at J, with 11 bases in the middle. The CDR3 length is 14 residues. CDR1 is WNHNN, CDR2 SYGVQD, per germline (reference sequence). This CDR3 reads CASKSGSNTGELFF. DNA for the CDR3: TGCGCCAGCAAGAGCGGGTCAAACACCGGGGAGCTGTTTTTT.

This sequence joins TRBV25-1 and TRBJ1-2; D not resolved. CDR1 and CDR2 (germline): MGHDK, SYGVNS. V shed 3 bases and J shed 3 bases, with 5 bases lying between them. CDR3 length: 12 amino acids. CDR3 sequence (DNA): TGTGCCAGCAGTGAGGTCGACTATGGCTACACCTTC. Protein product: CASSEVDYGYTF.

The genes are TRBV18 and TRBJ2-6; 9 positions agree with TRBD1. In germline, CDR1 is KGHSH, CDR2 LQKENI. The CDR3 contains 17 residues. The V segment lost 2 bases and the J segment 1 base; nucleotides outside the gene matches: 3. For the CDR3, the DNA is TGTGCCAGCTCACCAATAGGACAGGGGTCTGGGGCCAACGTCCTGACTTTC. This encodes CASSPIGQGSGANVLTF.

V is TRBV24-1 and J is TRBJ2-3; 9 bases are shared with TRBD1. Trimming removed 2 bases from V and 4 bases from J; junction bases left unmatched: 3. The CDR3 is 15 amino acids. Germline V gene lookup returns CDR1 KGHDR and CDR2 SFDVKD. In DNA form, the CDR3 reads TGTGCCACCAGTGATTCCCGGGACAGGGCAGATACGCAGTATTTT. It yields the protein CATSDSRDRADTQYF.

This chain links TRBV23-1 with TRBJ2-7; 8 nucleotides agree with TRBD1. TRBV23-1 carries the ORF label, with uncertain function. The CDR3 runs 11 residues. V shed 10 bases and J 12 bases; nucleotides not matched to a gene: 11. CDR3 bases: TGCGCCAAGCCTGACAGGGGAGATCCGTACGTC. This translates into CAKPDRGDPYV.

The DNA for the CDR3 is TGCGCCAGCAGCTTGAGGCCAGGGTTGGAAGAGACCCAGTACTTC. Its translation: CASSLRPGLEETQYF. V usage is TRBV5-1 and J usage is TRBJ2-5, with D maybe TRBD1 (5 bases). Trimming left V 1 base short and J 3 bases short, with 13 bases between. Germline CDR1 and CDR2: SGHRS and YFSETQ. CDR3 size: 15 residues.

This clone was found once. The CDR3 sequence is CASLERGTHNEQFF. The CDR3 DNA sequence: TGTGCCAGCCTTGAACGGGGCACCCACAATGAGCAGTTCTTC. The chain joins TRBV27 to TRBJ2-1; possibly TRBD1 or TRBD2 for D (5 bases each). The CDR3 totals 14 residues. Deletions cut 8 bases from V and 5 bases from J, with 16 bases between. Germline CDR1 is MNHEY and CDR2 is SMNVEV (reference sequence).

This chain uses TRBV9 with TRBJ2-5; D remains unclear. Germline CDR1 and CDR2: SGDLS and YYNGEE. V was shortened by 4 bases and J by 1 base, with 11 bases between the two germline ends. This CDR3 is 14 amino acids long. This CDR3 is CASSLTSFQETQYF. CDR3 in DNA: TGTGCCAGCAGCCTCACCTCCTTCCAAGAGACCCAGTACTTC.

V is TRBV4-1 and J is TRBJ1-1; TRBD1 is a possible D gene (6 bases). The germline V gene encodes CDR1 MGHRA and CDR2 YSYEKL. The ends were cut back, 4 bases at V and 5 bases at J, with 11 bases in the middle. The CDR3 is 13 amino acids. The CDR3 sequence is CASSLTGTTEAFF. In nucleotides, the CDR3 is TGCGCCAGCAGCCTGACAGGAACAACTGAAGCTTTCTTT.

This clone is medium-sized in the sample. The rearrangement links TRBV12-2 to TRBJ2-2; TRBD1 was called by the table and not checked on the DNA. TRBV12-2 is annotated as a pseudogene. This CDR3 has 13 amino acids. The CDR3 spells CASRSQDTGELFF. CDR3 nucleotides: TGTGCAAGTCGCTCACAGGACACCGGGGAGCTGTTTTTT.

The V gene is TRBV3-1 (or the pseudogene TRBV3-2), the J gene TRBJ2-2; D is possibly TRBD2 (6 bases). This CDR3 has 16 residues. Trimming stripped 3 bases from V and 2 bases from J, with 13 bases between. Germline CDR1 is LGHDT and CDR2 is YNNKEL (reference sequence). In DNA form, the CDR3 reads TGTGCCAGCAGCCATATCCCGGGGGTCAACACCGGGGAGCTGTTTTTT. Its translation is CASSHIPGVNTGELFF.

About this clone: Other DNA variants within this sample encode the same CDR3. V is TRBV7-3 and J is TRBJ2-5; the match to TRBD1 covers 7 bases. This CDR3 comprises 13 residues. From germline, CDR1 is SGHTA and CDR2 FQGTGA. V was pared by 1 base and J by 5 bases, with 1 base of the junction left unmatched. CDR3 protein: CASSLSRGETQYF. CDR3 DNA: TGTGCCAGCAGCTTAAGCAGGGGGGAGACCCAGTACTTC.

V and J are TRBV30 and TRBJ1-2; TRBD1 matches 7 bases. V was pared by 1 base and J by 0 bases, with 2 bases of the junction left unmatched. Per germline, CDR1 GTSNPN and CDR2 SVGIG (reference sequence). The CDR3 is made up of 14 amino acids. Here the CDR3 DNA reads TGTGCCTGGAGTGGACAGGGCCCTAACTATGGCTACACCTTC. Translation: CAWSGQGPNYGYTF.

V usage is TRBV29-1 and J usage is TRBJ1-1; the D gene is possibly TRBD1 (5 bases). V lost 5 bases and J lost 3, with 13 bases in between. Germline CDR1 SQVTM, CDR2 ANQGSEA. The CDR3 has 13 residues. CDR3 coding DNA: TGCAGCGTTAAATCAGGGTTAGACACTGAAGCTTTCTTT. Protein sequence: CSVKSGLDTEAFF.

V usage is TRBV6-5 and J usage is TRBJ2-5; unclear D gene. The germline CDR1 and CDR2 sequences are MNHEY and SVGAGI. V lost 6 bases and J 4 bases, leaving 6 bases between the germline ends. CDR3 length equals 11 residues. CDR3 in DNA: TGTGCCAGCAGCGGCGTAGAGACCCAGTACTTC. It yields the protein CASSGVETQYF.

The chain combines TRBV28 with TRBJ1-5, with TRBD1 as a possible D gene (5 bases). The V end was cut by 8 bases, the J end by 5 bases, with 10 bases between. Germline values: CDR1 MDHEN, CDR2 SYDVKM. This CDR3 region has 12 residues. Written as DNA, the CDR3 is TGTGCCAGCGACAGTACTTATCAGCCCCAGCATTTT. Translating it yields CASDSTYQPQHF.

The chain couples TRBV6-1 to TRBJ2-7; D uncertain. The CDR3 extends over 11 amino acids. Trimming removed 2 bases at V and 3 bases at J, with 2 bases between. Germline values: CDR1 MNHNS, CDR2 SASEGT. DNA of the CDR3: TGTGCCAGCAGTGAATTCTACGAGCAGTACGTC. Amino acids: CASSEFYEQYV.

This rearrangement joins TRBV6-5 to TRBJ2-7, with D perhaps matching TRBD1 or TRBD2 (5 bases each). Looked up from germline, CDR1 is MNHEY and CDR2 is SVGAGI. The CDR3 is 13 residues long. Between the trimmed V and J ends, which lost 5 bases and 1 base, there was a span of 9 bases. CDR3 residues: CASSRDGSYEQYV. In DNA, the CDR3 is TGTGCCAGCAGTAGGGACGGGTCCTACGAGCAGTACGTC.

The J gene is TRBJ2-3, the V gene TRBV28; TRBD2 matches 7 bases. Germline CDR1 and CDR2: MDHEN and SYDVKM. The junction had 9 bases not matched to a gene; V was cut back by 7 bases and J by 2 bases. The CDR3 has 15 amino acids. The CDR3 region has the DNA TGTGCCAGCACTAGCGGCGCGGGGTCCACAGATACGCAGTATTTT. This encodes CASTSGAGSTDTQYF.

The chain has TRBV24-1 and TRBJ2-3; 9 positions agree with TRBD1. Unmatched junction bases numbered 9, after V lost 5 bases and J lost 1 base. This CDR3 has 17 amino acids. Germline V gene lookup returns CDR1 KGHDR and CDR2 SFDVKD. This CDR3 reads CATSGPGQGVGTDTQYF. The CDR3 DNA reads TGTGCCACCAGTGGGCCGGGACAGGGTGTGGGCACAGATACGCAGTATTTT.

This chain joins TRBV6-5 and TRBJ1-1; TRBD1 matches 7 bases. This CDR3 region has 13 residues. Trimming took 2 bases from V and 4 from J; bases not matched to a gene: 1. CDR1 and CDR2 (germline): MNHEY, SVGAGI. CDR3 nucleotide sequence: TGTGCCAGCAGTTACAACAGGGGCACTGAAGCTTTCTTT. Residues: CASSYNRGTEAFF.

This chain connects TRBV19 to TRBJ2-5; no clear D gene. V lost 4 bases and J 4 bases, leaving 4 bases between the germline ends. This CDR3 comprises 11 residues. Germline-derived CDR1 and CDR2 are LNHDA and SQIVND (reference sequence). CDR3 amino acids: CASSTRETQYF. The DNA for the CDR3 is TGTGCCAGTAGTACAAGAGAGACCCAGTACTTC.

The rearrangement uses TRBV6-2 or TRBV6-3 and TRBJ2-5; the D is unclear. V was pared by 2 bases and J by 1 base, with 8 bases between. Per the germline V gene, CDR1 is MNHEY and CDR2 is SVGEGT. The CDR3 length is 14 residues. Here the CDR3 reads CASSYIEFQETQYF. CDR3 bases: TGTGCCAGCAGTTACATCGAATTCCAAGAGACCCAGTACTTC.

The chain recombines TRBV5-6 with TRBJ2-7; the D gene is possibly TRBD2 (7 bases). The CDR3 is made up of 15 amino acids. With 4 bases removed from V and 6 bases from J, the gap between germline ends came to 20 bases. CDR1 and CDR2 from the germline V gene are SGHDT and YYEEEE. The CDR3 loop is CASSLEGGAPSEQYV. CDR3 nucleotides: TGTGCCAGCAGCCTCGAAGGGGGGGCCCCCTCCGAGCAGTACGTC.

This clone showed up just a few times. Here the CDR3 reads CASSLEGYNSPLHF. The CDR3, as DNA: TGTGCCAGCAGTTTAGAGGGTTATAATTCACCCCTCCACTTT. The V gene is TRBV27, the J gene TRBJ1-6; D is undetermined. The germline gives CDR1 MNHEY, CDR2 SMNVEV (reference sequence). V was clipped by 2 bases and J by 4 bases, with 6 bases between them. CDR3 size: 14 residues.

The chain combines TRBV5-1 with TRBJ1-3, with 7 bases identical to TRBD1. Unmatched junction bases numbered 5, after V lost 2 bases and J lost 0 bases. The CDR3 sequence is 16 residues long. The germline CDR1 and CDR2 sequences are SGHRS and YFSETQ. CDR3 sequence (DNA): TGCGCCAGCAGCTTTCGTACAGGGGCCTCTGGAAACACCATATATTTT. This encodes CASSFRTGASGNTIYF.

This clone was recorded a few times. Distinct nucleotide sequences in the sample also encode this CDR3. The CDR3 spells CASSPQGLNTEAFF. The DNA of the CDR3 is TGTGCCAGCTCACCACAGGGGCTGAACACTGAAGCTTTCTTT. V is TRBV18 and J is TRBJ1-1, with TRBD1 as a possible D gene (5 bases). Germline V gene sequence: CDR1 KGHSH, CDR2 LQKENI. Trimming took 1 base from V and 0 from J, leaving 6 bases between them. This CDR3 spans 14 amino acids.